The 16 T cell receptor beta chains below were found in one sample sequenced in a study of blood T cell repertoires in COVID-19. Sequencing used immunoSEQ multiplex PCR; TCRdb keeps in-frame clones, though not all of them. Of approximately 300,000 clones listed, roughly 90% are singletons. Sequencing was done on a sample of PBMCs or T cells enriched from blood (not recorded which). The receptors derive from a woman younger than 45 who had recovered from COVID-19.

This rearrangement joins TRBV21-1 to TRBJ1-5. TRBV21-1 is a pseudogene segment. This CDR3 is 15 amino acids long. Written as DNA, the CDR3 is TGTGCCAGCCGGAGTCGCGGGGCAGAGTACCCGCCCCAGCATTTT. Translating gives CASRSRGAEYPPQHF.

CDR3 DNA: TGTGCCAGCAGTCCCGGGACAGGGCTGGGGACCCAGTACTTC. Protein sequence: CASSPGTGLGTQYF. The chain couples TRBV28 to TRBJ2-5; TRBD1 aligns across 9 bases. The CDR3 consists of 14 residues. Germline-derived CDR1 and CDR2 are MDHEN and SYDVKM. V was pared by 5 bases and J by 7 bases, with 8 bases of the junction left unmatched.

This clone is a singleton in its sample. The chain combines TRBV19 with TRBJ1-1; 8 bases map to TRBD1. The CDR3 extends over 14 amino acids. Trimming removed 7 bases from V and 3 bases from J; junction bases left unmatched: 7. Per the germline V gene, CDR1 is LNHDA and CDR2 is SQIVND (reference sequence). The CDR3 region has the DNA TGTGCCAGTACCCTGACAGGGGTCTACACTGAAGCTTTCTTT. Its translation is CASTLTGVYTEAFF.

The V call is TRBV15, the J call TRBJ1-1; maybe TRBD1 (6 bases). This CDR3 has 13 amino acids. The germline V gene encodes CDR1 LNHNV and CDR2 YYDKDF (reference sequence). Trimming took 5 bases from V and 4 from J, leaving 11 bases between them. The CDR3 loop reads CATSEGVGTEAFF. The CDR3 DNA reads as TGTGCCACCAGCGAGGGGGTGGGCACTGAAGCTTTCTTT.

This chain links TRBV19 with TRBJ1-2; D is ambiguous. This CDR3 is 14 amino acids long. Germline V lookup: CDR1 LNHDA, CDR2 SQIVND (reference sequence). V was clipped by 6 bases and J by 8 bases, with 19 bases between them. CDR3 residues: CASRAERWTEGYTF. As DNA, the CDR3 is TGTGCCAGTAGGGCAGAGCGGTGGACGGAGGGCTACACCTTC.

This chain connects TRBV11-2 to TRBJ1-1; D is perhaps TRBD1 (6 bases). Germline CDR1 SGHAT, CDR2 FQNNGV. The V end lost 1 base, the J end lost 6 bases, and 9 bases lay between the germline ends. The CDR3 is made up of 13 amino acids. In DNA, the CDR3 is TGTGCCAGCAGCTTAGGAGCAGGGGCTGAAGCTTTCTTT. Amino acid sequence: CASSLGAGAEAFF.

The chain carries TRBV11-2 and TRBJ2-7, with D uncertain. The CDR3 consists of 14 residues. Trimming took off 1 base at V and 0 bases at J, with 7 bases between the two ends. Germline lookup yields CDR1 SGHAT and CDR2 FQNNGV. The chain's CDR3 is CASSLGPSSYEQYF. CDR3 DNA: TGTGCCAGCAGCTTAGGTCCTAGCTCCTACGAGCAGTACTTC.

The gene calls are TRBV27 and TRBJ2-7, with 9 nucleotides matching TRBD1. The CDR3 is 14 amino acids. The germline V gene has CDR1 MNHEY and CDR2 SMNVEV (reference sequence). The V segment lost 7 bases and the J segment 0 bases; nucleotides outside the gene matches: 4. DNA of the CDR3: TGTGCCAGCAAAGACAGGGGGAGCTCCTACGAGCAGTACTTC. As protein: CASKDRGSSYEQYF.

The CDR3 nucleotides read TGTGCCAAAGAAGACAGGGTCTCTGGAAACACCATATATTTT. Translated, it gives CAKEDRVSGNTIYF. The chain joins TRBV2 to TRBJ1-3; 7 nucleotides match TRBD1. The CDR3 is 14 amino acids. Germline V gives CDR1 SNHLY, CDR2 FYNNEI. J was trimmed by 0 bases and V by 10 bases; bases with no gene match: 6.

V is TRBV30 and J is TRBJ2-2; D may be TRBD1 (5 bases). There are 13 residues in the CDR3. Germline CDR1 reads GTSNPN; CDR2 reads SVGIG (reference sequence). The V end lost 1 base, the J end lost 4 bases, and 7 bases lay between the germline ends. The CDR3 sequence is CAWSGQGTGELFF. CDR3 nucleotides: TGTGCCTGGAGTGGGCAGGGCACCGGGGAGCTGTTTTTT.

This rearrangement joins TRBV15 to TRBJ1-1; TRBD1 matches at 8 bases. J gave up 1 base and V 4 bases, and 5 bases lay outside the gene matches. This CDR3 is built from 15 residues. The germline CDR1 and CDR2 sequences are LNHNV and YYDKDF (reference sequence). In DNA, the CDR3 is TGTGCCACCAGCATAGGACAGGGTCGGAACACTGAAGCTTTCTTT. This codes for CATSIGQGRNTEAFF.

The chain has TRBV5-1 and TRBJ1-1; 8 nucleotides line up with TRBD1. The ends lost 4 bases at V and 7 bases at J; junction bases unmatched: 6. Germline lookup yields CDR1 SGHRS and CDR2 YFSETQ. This CDR3 has 13 amino acids. CDR3 sequence reads: CASSTGTGYEAFF. The DNA of the CDR3 is TGCGCCAGCAGCACCGGGACAGGCTATGAAGCTTTCTTT.

This rearrangement joins TRBV28 to TRBJ1-3; D is uncertain. The CDR3 contains 16 residues. CDR1 MDHEN and CDR2 SYDVKM come from the germline V gene. V was clipped by 7 bases and J by 2 bases, with 18 bases between them. The CDR3 region has the DNA TGTGCCAGCACCACGGTTATCCGGGGAGCTGGAAACACCATATATTTT. Protein product: CASTTVIRGAGNTIYF.

The rearrangement links TRBV7-3 to TRBJ2-3; 8 nucleotides align to TRBD2. J lost 0 bases, V lost 2 bases, and 7 bases had no gene match. CDR3 length: 17 residues. The germline CDR1 and CDR2 sequences are SGHTA and FQGTGA. Here the CDR3 reads CASSLLIAGHSTDTQYF. In DNA, the CDR3 is TGTGCCAGCAGCTTACTAATAGCGGGACATAGCACAGATACGCAGTATTTT.

The chain uses TRBV10-3 and TRBJ1-2; D is possibly TRBD1 (6 bases). V was cut by 5 bases and J by 1 base, with 11 bases left in between. The CDR3 is made up of 14 amino acids. Per the germline V gene, CDR1 is ENHRY and CDR2 is SYGVKD. DNA for the CDR3: TGTGCCATCAGTTACGGACAGAGTAACTATGGCTACACCTTC. Translating gives CAISYGQSNYGYTF.

The chain employs TRBV11-2 and TRBJ2-7; tentatively, D is TRBD2 (5 bases). Looked up from germline, CDR1 is SGHAT and CDR2 is FQNNGV. V dropped 4 bases and J dropped 2 bases, with 12 bases sitting between them. CDR3 length: 14 residues. The CDR3 loop reads CASSSRGRTYEQYF. The CDR3, as DNA: TGTGCCAGCAGCTCGCGAGGGCGGACCTACGAGCAGTACTTC.